Here is one TCR beta chain with its context. Germline CDR1 reads LGHNA; CDR2 reads YNFKEQ. V lost 0 bases and J 0 bases, leaving 12 bases between the germline ends. This CDR3 region has 16 residues. The data were taken from a study of technical replicates of blood from a handful of donors. Profiling relied on immunoSEQ multiplex PCR, and the TCRdb table lists in-frame clones only, not all of them. The sample carries 75,000 to 95,000 clones, roughly 96% recorded once. Sample: T cells isolated from PBMCs. The V gene is TRBV4-2, the J gene TRBJ2-7; unclear D gene. This clonotype originated in a human donor in good health. Written as DNA, the CDR3 is TGTGCCAGCAGCCAAGAGTTAGCACCGAGCTCCTACGAGCAGTACTTC. It specifies CASSQELAPSSYEQYF.